These 30 T cell receptor beta chains were all obtained from the same sample, sequenced in a study of graft-versus-host responses after intestinal transplantation. Antigens of these TCRs are unknown. Sequenced by immunoSEQ multiplex PCR; TCRdb stores in-frame clones only, minus some. The repertoire holds roughly 100,000 clones, 93% seen once, with 1% to 1.5% in the top ten. Sequenced material: unstimulated CD8+ T cells sorted from spleen or lymph node cells, taken before intestinal transplant. The receptors come from a human donor who received an intestinal transplant.

This chain connects TRBV5-1 to TRBJ1-2, with 7 positions matching TRBD1. Germline V gives CDR1 SGHRS, CDR2 YFSETQ. With 5 bases clipped from V and 0 bases from J, the junction kept 4 bases outside the gene matches. The CDR3 has 14 amino acids. As DNA, the CDR3 is TGCGCCAGCAGTCACAGGGGTGCTAACTATGGCTACACCTTC. Translating it yields CASSHRGANYGYTF.

The chain recombines TRBV6-6 with TRBJ2-7; 9 nucleotides align to TRBD1. Germline-derived CDR1 and CDR2 are MNHNY and SVGAGI (reference sequence). The CDR3 length is 13 residues. The trim removed 4 bases at V and 7 bases at J, leaving 5 bases unmatched. CDR3: CASSSTGGREQYF. CDR3 in DNA: TGTGCCAGCAGTTCTACAGGGGGCCGGGAGCAGTACTTC.

The V gene is TRBV5-4, the J gene TRBJ2-1; D ambiguous. Trimming left V 4 bases short and J 0 bases short, with 11 bases between. The CDR3 spans 15 residues. Germline CDR1 is SGHNT and CDR2 is YYREEE (reference sequence). The chain's CDR3 is CASSPDWSSYNEQFF. The CDR3 DNA reads as TGTGCCAGCAGCCCAGACTGGAGCTCCTACAATGAGCAGTTCTTC.

The chain combines TRBV19 with TRBJ1-2, with D maybe TRBD1 (5 bases). Trimming stripped 10 bases from V and 3 bases from J, with 24 bases between. Germline assignment: CDR1 LNHDA and CDR2 SQIVND (reference sequence). The CDR3 is 16 amino acids. CDR3 residues: CATRQTFYESHYGYTF. DNA of the CDR3: TGTGCCACTCGACAGACGTTCTATGAATCCCACTATGGCTACACCTTC.

The chain has TRBV2 and TRBJ2-2; 8 nucleotides match TRBD1. The CDR3 totals 17 residues. With V trimmed by 5 bases and J by 1 base, 9 bases remained unmatched. Germline V gives CDR1 SNHLY, CDR2 FYNNEI. The DNA of the CDR3 is TGTGCCAGCAGTTATCTTCAGGGGGCCGGGAACACCGGGGAGCTGTTTTTT. This sequence encodes CASSYLQGAGNTGELFF.

The chain links TRBV14 to TRBJ2-2, with 9 bases fitting TRBD1. J was trimmed by 3 bases and V by 4 bases; bases with no gene match: 9. Germline V gives CDR1 SGHDN, CDR2 FVKESK. The CDR3 contains 17 residues. The CDR3 DNA reads as TGTGCCAGCAGCCTCCGTCCGGGACAGGGACACACCGGGGAGCTGTTTTTT. Its protein product is CASSLRPGQGHTGELFF.

The chain joins TRBV29-1 to TRBJ1-1; D is perhaps TRBD1 (6 bases). The CDR3 consists of 13 residues. CDR1 SQVTM and CDR2 ANQGSEA come from the germline V gene. V was trimmed by 7 bases and J by 5 bases, leaving 17 bases between them. This CDR3 reads CSAREGGRTEAFF. CDR3 bases: TGCAGCGCCCGAGAAGGGGGTAGGACTGAAGCTTTCTTT.

V usage is TRBV27 and J usage is TRBJ1-1, with no clear D. Germline CDR1 is MNHEY and CDR2 is SMNVEV (reference sequence). The germline V and J ends were trimmed by 2 bases and 4 bases, with 8 bases remaining between them. The CDR3 is 13 amino acids. CDR3 sequence (DNA): TGTGCCAGCAGTTTAGGATTGGGCACTGAAGCTTTCTTT. Translation: CASSLGLGTEAFF.

The chain recombines TRBV5-6 with TRBJ1-2; D is possibly TRBD1 (6 bases). V gave up 4 bases and J gave up 6 bases, with 13 bases separating them. Germline V gives CDR1 SGHDT, CDR2 YYEEEE. This CDR3 region has 13 residues. The CDR3 nucleotides read TGTGCCAGCAGCCCCGGGACATTCGATGGCTACACCTTC. The encoded protein is CASSPGTFDGYTF.

J is TRBJ1-1 and V is TRBV20-1; D uncertain. Germline V gene data show CDR1 as DFQATT and CDR2 as SNEGSKA (reference sequence). This CDR3 contains 11 residues. With 3 bases removed from V and 7 bases from J, the gap between germline ends came to 9 bases. For the CDR3, the DNA is TGCAGTGCTAGTAGGTCAGTTGAAGCTTTCTTT. Its translation is CSASRSVEAFF.

This chain uses TRBV14 with TRBJ2-2, with D hard to call. Germline V gene lookup returns CDR1 SGHDN and CDR2 FVKESK. CDR3 length: 16 amino acids. Deletions cut 4 bases from V and 6 bases from J, with 18 bases between. CDR3 nucleotides: TGTGCCAGCAGCCTTCGTACAGTTCATCGATCCGGGGAGCTGTTTTTT. Translating it yields CASSLRTVHRSGELFF.

V is TRBV15 and J is TRBJ2-1; 9 bases are shared with TRBD2. In germline, CDR1 is LNHNV, CDR2 YYDKDF (reference sequence). The CDR3 sequence is 14 residues long. V was clipped by 3 bases and J by 10 bases; unmatched bases: 7. In DNA form, the CDR3 reads TGTGCCACCAGCAGGGTGGGACTAGCTACGGAGCAGTTCTTC. It encodes CATSRVGLATEQFF.

The genes are TRBV19 and TRBJ2-7; D is possibly TRBD2 (5 bases). V was cut by 5 bases and J by 6 bases, with 14 bases left in between. This CDR3 is built from 13 residues. The V gene's germline CDR1 is LNHDA and CDR2 SQIVND (reference sequence). The CDR3 sequence: CASSVGPLAEQYF. In DNA, the CDR3 is TGTGCCAGTAGTGTTGGACCGCTAGCCGAGCAGTACTTC.

CDR3 in amino acids: CASSQVAPAGNTIYF. In nucleotides, the CDR3 is TGTGCCAGCAGCCAAGTAGCCCCCGCGGGAAACACCATATATTTT. The V gene is TRBV16, the J gene TRBJ1-3; D not certain. Germline loops: CDR1 KGHSY, CDR2 FQNENV. The CDR3 runs to 15 residues. Trimming stripped 2 bases from V and 4 bases from J, with 12 bases between.

J is TRBJ2-2 and V is TRBV6-5; a weak D match, TRBD1 (5 bases). The closer fit of TRBJ1-3 to the DNA end suggests the J call may be wrong. This CDR3 comprises 15 residues. The germline V gene has CDR1 MNHEY and CDR2 SVGAGI. The CDR3 protein is CASSYSTATGNTIYF. The DNA of the CDR3 is TGTGCCAGCAGTTACTCGACAGCCACTGGAAACACCATATATTTT.

The chain combines TRBV23-1 with TRBJ2-2; D may be TRBD1 (6 bases). TRBV23-1 falls under the ORF class, with uncertain function. V was cut by 6 bases and J by 2 bases, with 13 bases left in between. The CDR3 loop spans 15 amino acids. In DNA form, the CDR3 reads TGCGCCAGCAGCCCCCCGGGACAAAACACCGGGGAGCTGTTTTTT. Amino acid sequence: CASSPPGQNTGELFF.

In this sample, this clone turned up once. Written as DNA, the CDR3 is TGTGCCAGCAGCTTTAGGGGGCCCGCCAATGAGCAGTTCTTC. Amino acid sequence: CASSFRGPANEQFF. The chain carries TRBV11-2 and TRBJ2-1, with 7 bases that match TRBD1. The germline CDR1 and CDR2 sequences are SGHAT and FQNNGV. Germline trimming cut 3 bases from V and 6 bases from J; bases unmatched to any gene: 5. The CDR3 has 14 residues.

The chain links TRBV27 to TRBJ2-3, with a weak D call TRBD2 (7 bases). V shed 1 base and J shed 3 bases, with 17 bases lying between them. The CDR3 has 17 residues. CDR1 is MNHEY, CDR2 SMNVEV, per germline (reference sequence). In DNA form, the CDR3 reads TGTGCCAGCAGTTTATGGGGTGGGGGGGCTCTAACAGATACGCAGTATTTT. It yields the protein CASSLWGGGALTDTQYF.

The CDR3 DNA sequence: TGTGCCAGCAACGAGGGAGGCACTGAAGCTTTCTTT. Amino acid sequence: CASNEGGTEAFF. This chain links TRBV7-8 with TRBJ1-1, with unresolved D. Per the germline V gene, CDR1 is SGHVS and CDR2 is FQNEAQ. The germline V and J ends were trimmed by 7 bases and 4 bases, with 10 bases remaining between them. CDR3 length: 12 amino acids.

This sequence joins TRBV6-1 and TRBJ2-2, with D possibly being TRBD1 or TRBD2 (6 bases each). CDR1 is MNHNS, CDR2 SASEGT, per germline. This CDR3 comprises 15 residues. Trimming cost V 8 bases and J 3 bases, with 16 bases left between them. The CDR3 region has the DNA TGTGCCAGCGGGGGCGGGGACGTACACACCGGGGAGCTGTTTTTT. It codes for CASGGGDVHTGELFF.

The chain combines TRBV11-2 with TRBJ2-3; D possibly matches TRBD1 or TRBD2 (6 bases each). The ends were cut back, 5 bases at V and 4 bases at J, with 16 bases in the middle. The CDR3 has 15 amino acids. CDR1 SGHAT and CDR2 FQNNGV come from the germline V gene. The chain's CDR3 is CASSPTRRGADTQYF. The CDR3 DNA follows: TGTGCCAGCAGCCCCACCCGAAGGGGGGCAGATACGCAGTATTTT.

This chain uses TRBV4-1 with TRBJ2-5; D remains unclear. Germline V gene lookup returns CDR1 MGHRA and CDR2 YSYEKL. V was trimmed by 2 bases and J by 1 base, leaving 5 bases between them. The CDR3 is 13 residues long. The CDR3, as DNA: TGCGCCAGCAGCCAAACCAGCCAAGAGACCCAGTACTTC. Translating gives CASSQTSQETQYF.

The chain joins TRBV30 to TRBJ1-5, with 7 bases identical to TRBD1. There are 15 residues in the CDR3. V was pared by 3 bases and J by 4 bases, with 9 bases of the junction left unmatched. Germline CDR1 GTSNPN, CDR2 SVGIG (reference sequence). CDR3 region: CAWSAGTDVNQPQHF. The CDR3 DNA reads as TGTGCCTGGAGCGCAGGGACAGACGTGAATCAGCCCCAGCATTTT.

The chain combines TRBV4-2 with TRBJ2-5; TRBD2 agrees at 13 bases. The V gene end was trimmed by 0 bases and the J gene end by 3 bases; junction bases not matched to a gene: 1. The CDR3 totals 16 residues. CDR1 and CDR2 (germline): LGHNA, YNFKEQ. The CDR3 loop reads CASSQELAGGEETQYF. CDR3 nucleotide sequence: TGTGCCAGCAGCCAAGAACTAGCGGGGGGGGAAGAGACCCAGTACTTC.

This clone was seen more than once but under ten times. The V gene is TRBV7-2, the J gene TRBJ1-1; weak D call: TRBD1 (6 bases). The CDR3 has 14 amino acids. Trimming left V 5 bases short and J 6 bases short, with 16 bases between. The germline gives CDR1 SGHTA, CDR2 FQGNSA. This CDR3 is CASSLVGGDSEAFF. The CDR3 coding sequence is TGTGCCAGCAGCCTAGTGGGGGGCGACTCTGAAGCTTTCTTT.

This CDR3 reads CASSFGQGPSEQFF. CDR3 nucleotide sequence: TGTGCCAGCAGCTTTGGACAGGGTCCAAGTGAGCAGTTCTTC. The chain employs TRBV7-9 and TRBJ2-1, with 8 bases fitting TRBD1. This CDR3 is built from 14 residues. V shed 3 bases and J 9 bases; nucleotides not matched to a gene: 7. Looked up from germline, CDR1 is SEHNR and CDR2 is FQNEAQ (reference sequence).

The chain has TRBV16 and TRBJ1-1, with D tentatively TRBD1 (6 bases). Per the germline V gene, CDR1 is KGHSY and CDR2 is FQNENV. This CDR3 is built from 16 residues. V lost 5 bases to trimming and J lost 2 bases, with 18 bases between them. The CDR3 region has the DNA TGTGCCAGCAGCGCACGAGCAGGGGACCCTAACACTGAAGCTTTCTTT. This codes for CASSARAGDPNTEAFF.

V gene TRBV6-4 combines with J gene TRBJ2-1; the match to TRBD1 covers 11 bases. V lost 3 bases to trimming and J lost 6 bases; unmatched junction nucleotides: 4. The CDR3 covers 15 residues. Germline lookup yields CDR1 MRHNA and CDR2 SNTAGT. The CDR3, as DNA: TGTGCCAGCAGTGAGGGGACAGGGGGTATCAATGAGCAGTTCTTC. This gives the protein CASSEGTGGINEQFF.

The chain employs TRBV10-3 and TRBJ2-1; no clear D gene. V was cut by 7 bases and J by 1 base, with 17 bases left in between. The germline gives CDR1 ENHRY, CDR2 SYGVKD. The CDR3 is made up of 16 amino acids. CDR3 sequence reads: CAITPRGGESYNEQFF. The CDR3, as DNA: TGTGCCATCACCCCTCGAGGTGGGGAATCCTACAATGAGCAGTTCTTC.

The chain links TRBV6-5 to TRBJ1-2; 9 bases match TRBD1. Germline trimming cut 7 bases from V and 5 bases from J; bases unmatched to any gene: 5. This CDR3 is built from 13 residues. From germline, CDR1 is MNHEY and CDR2 SVGAGI. CDR3 bases: TGTGCCAGCATGAGCGGGACAGGGTATGGCTACACCTTC. Residues: CASMSGTGYGYTF.